The source of this T cell receptor beta chain is a study of shared clonotypes between healthy human individuals. Points from the study as a whole: The sharing of 4.5% to 6.5% of naive CD4 clonotypes was seen across a handful of donors. Clonotypes not shared had lower generation probabilities than those common to all four donors.

In germline, CDR1 is SGHRS, CDR2 YFSETQ. CDR3 length: 12 residues. V was clipped by 5 bases and J by 2 bases, with 6 bases between them. Genomic DNA per cell subset filled all wells of several immunoSEQ plates. In the original workflow: With immunoSEQ giving junction-only sequences and no quality scores, filtering differed. The repertoire was sequenced with immunoSEQ multiplex PCR; TCRdb's copy has only in-frame clones and lacks some. D and trimming were read from the DNA, whereas the V and J calls and clone size are those reported in that table. Counted here are around 1.1 million clones, approximately 75% occurring once; the ten biggest clones make up 0.7% to 0.95%. In regard to this clone: Its specificity is not known.

The chain links TRBV5-1 to TRBJ2-3, with D unresolved. Sequenced input: memory CD4+ T cells from PBMCs. Subset: CD45RA-negative fraction. The receptor was derived from a man aged 18 to 29 in good health. Some clones in this sample may be carry-over from other donors' samples. The CDR3 coding sequence is TGCGCCAGCAGTCACCCCACAGATACGCAGTATTTT. Protein: CASSHPTDTQYF.